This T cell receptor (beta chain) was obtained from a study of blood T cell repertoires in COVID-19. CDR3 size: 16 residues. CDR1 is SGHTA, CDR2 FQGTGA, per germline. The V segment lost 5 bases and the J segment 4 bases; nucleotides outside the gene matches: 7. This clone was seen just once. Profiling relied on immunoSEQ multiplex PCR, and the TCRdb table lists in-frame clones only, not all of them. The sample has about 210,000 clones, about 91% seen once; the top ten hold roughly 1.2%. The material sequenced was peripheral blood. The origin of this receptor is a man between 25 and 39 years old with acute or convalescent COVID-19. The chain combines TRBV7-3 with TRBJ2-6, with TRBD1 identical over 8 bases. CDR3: CASSNGQGQGANVLTF. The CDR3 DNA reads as TGTGCCAGCAGCAATGGACAGGGCCAAGGGGCCAACGTCCTGACTTTC.